A single sample gave rise to the 6 T cell receptor beta chains below, sequenced in a study of T cell repertoires and Cas9 in healthy adults. The data were produced by immunoSEQ multiplex PCR, yet TCRdb's version contains in-frame clones alone and is incomplete. The table lists 20,000 to 25,000 clones, 91% of them singletons. The specimen was CD4+ effector T cells (CD127+, CD25-, CD137-, CD154-) from PBMCs; culture status not recorded. The receptors originated from a human donor in good health.

The chain couples TRBV4-3 to TRBJ2-3; TRBD2 agrees at 9 bases. The CDR3 extends over 17 amino acids. V lost 3 bases and J lost 4; bases outside the gene matches: 11. Germline lookup yields CDR1 LGHNA and CDR2 YSLEER. The CDR3 reads CASSQTETSGSADTQYF. DNA of the CDR3: TGCGCCAGCAGCCAGACTGAGACTAGCGGCTCGGCAGATACGCAGTATTTT.

This sequence joins TRBV9 and TRBJ1-2, with D possibly being TRBD1 (6 bases). Deletions cut 3 bases from V and 8 bases from J, with 20 bases between. This CDR3 has 15 amino acids. Germline CDR1 reads SGDLS; CDR2 reads YYNGEE. The CDR3 here is CASSAVFRGGDGYTF. The CDR3 bases are TGTGCCAGCAGCGCAGTATTCCGGGGGGGCGACGGCTACACCTTC.

The V call is TRBV28, the J call TRBJ1-2; 9 bases agree with TRBD1. Looked up from germline, CDR1 is MDHEN and CDR2 is SYDVKM. The V and J ends lost 5 bases and 0 bases, in that order; junction bases with no gene match: 7. CDR3 length: 16 amino acids. The CDR3 here is CASSDTGQGPNYGYTF. The CDR3 DNA is TGTGCCAGCAGTGATACGGGACAGGGCCCTAACTATGGCTACACCTTC.

The genes are TRBV4-1 and TRBJ1-5, with a possible D match to TRBD1 (6 bases). The CDR3 extends over 17 amino acids. Trimming pared 1 base from V and 0 bases from J, leaving 13 bases between. Germline CDR1 is MGHRA and CDR2 is YSYEKL. The CDR3 spells CASSQGVTGNSNQPQHF. CDR3 in DNA: TGCGCCAGCAGCCAAGGGGTGACAGGCAATAGCAATCAGCCCCAGCATTTT.

V gene TRBV2 combines with J gene TRBJ2-3; D remains unclear. Germline CDR1 reads SNHLY; CDR2 reads FYNNEI. The CDR3 totals 14 residues. V was pared by 3 bases and J by 1 base, with 8 bases between. The CDR3 coding sequence is TGTGCCAGCAGTGACAGTCAACGCACAGATACGCAGTATTTT. Translating it yields CASSDSQRTDTQYF.

The chain employs TRBV5-1 and TRBJ2-5; tentatively, D is TRBD1 or TRBD2 (5 bases each). Germline lookup yields CDR1 SGHRS and CDR2 YFSETQ. V lost 0 bases and J 1 base, leaving 7 bases between the germline ends. The length of the CDR3 is 14 residues. The CDR3 sequence: CASSLVGGQETQYF. The CDR3 nucleotides are TGCGCCAGCAGCTTGGTTGGGGGCCAAGAGACCCAGTACTTC. Using reference TRBV5-1 and TRBJ2-5 for the parts outside the CDR3, the full variable domain is KAGVTQTPRYLIKTRGQQVTLSCSPISGHRSVSWYQQTPGQGLQFLFEYFSETQRNKGNFPGRFSGRQFSNSRSEMNVSTLELGDSALYLCASSLVGGQETQYFGPGTRLLVL.